This entry features one T cell receptor (beta chain) sequence. Unmatched junction bases numbered 12, after V lost 0 bases and J lost 6 bases. The CDR3 runs 18 residues. CDR1 LGHNA and CDR2 YNFKEQ come from the germline V gene. The data were obtained in a study of blood T cell repertoires in COVID-19. The overall study: Acute and convalescent COVID-19 samples came from the United States, Italy and Spain. The analysed material was cDNA or gDNA that came from T cells, B-cell-depleted T cells, or PBMCs.

In the original processing: The authors estimated nucleated cell counts from reference gene primer amplification. The repertoire was sequenced with immunoSEQ multiplex PCR; TCRdb's copy has only in-frame clones and lacks some. Clone size and V and J calls were adopted from that table, with D and trimming inferred from the DNA. The table records roughly 350,000 clones, around 85% of them present only once. The chain has TRBV4-2 and TRBJ2-1, with TRBD1 matching over 9 bases. Sequenced material: peripheral blood. This clonotype was obtained from a woman younger than 30 with acute or convalescent COVID-19. The CDR3 loop reads CASSQENPTGGPFNEQFF. CDR3 DNA sequence: TGTGCCAGCAGCCAAGAAAACCCAACAGGGGGCCCCTTCAATGAGCAGTTCTTC.